This T cell receptor beta chain was sequenced for a study of cytomegalovirus exposure and HLA in healthy donors. Study-level background: The study placed around 80% of its 398 genotyped donors in the Caucasian-associated ancestry cluster.

Per germline, CDR1 GTSNPN and CDR2 SVGIG (reference sequence). The CDR3 sequence is 13 residues long. V was shortened by 7 bases and J by 4 bases, with 15 bases between the two germline ends. The PCR was carried out with 60 Vbeta primers and 13 Jbeta primers. Assay: immunoSEQ multiplex PCR; the TCRdb copy retains only in-frame clones and omits some. This table has about 34,000 clones, approximately 79% appearing once. Sample: PBMCs. The chain couples TRBV30 to TRBJ2-3; no reliable D call. This TCR derives from a woman aged 18-30 years in good health and CMV-seropositive. The CDR3, as DNA: TGTGCCTTCAGTCTCCAGAACCCAGATACGCAGTATTTT. Encoded protein: CAFSLQNPDTQYF.